This T cell receptor beta chain is drawn from a study of cytomegalovirus exposure and HLA in healthy donors. Across the study: Later analysis reported that the 95 to 150 validation repertoires shared the platform of the 650 to 700 first-cohort repertoires. Study-wide results and caveats: Reportedly, diagnosis of cytomegalovirus status by the classifier showed high specificity and sensitivity. A subsequent analysis found that TCR clusters from the first cohort also tended to co-occur in the 110 or so validation repertoires, with approximately 95% of cluster scores above 0. According to the study, roughly 180 TCR beta chains were cytomegalovirus-associated.

As for this clone: Its antigen is unknown.

CDR3 length: 12 residues. Per the germline V gene, CDR1 is MNHEY and CDR2 is SVGAGI. Profiling relied on immunoSEQ multiplex PCR, and the TCRdb table lists in-frame clones only, not all of them. The sample contains some 150,000 clones, about 89% of which appear only once. The rearrangement uses TRBV6-5 and TRBJ2-7, with 10 bases fitting TRBD2. The source is a woman in her late teens or twenties in good health and CMV-seropositive. The specimen was PBMCs. CDR3 loop: CQSGRAPYEQYF. The CDR3 nucleotides are TGTCAAAGCGGGAGGGCCCCCTACGAGCAGTACTTC.